The following is a TCR beta chain sequence with its context. What antigen it recognizes has not been identified. It has no much larger one-base neighbor in the sample; base qualities were not kept. The entry originates in a study of blood T cell repertoires in COVID-19 (dated by TCRdb to about 2020). Study-level background: The collaborator samples originated in the United States, Italy and Spain and spanned the acute and convalescent phases of COVID-19. The prospective study material was composed of cDNA or gDNA derived from T cells, B-cell-depleted T cells, or PBMCs. A de-identified subject ID, COVID-19 status, age in years and sex were almost always included in the sample metadata. The repertoires were made available in a free public database intended to serve as a resource for research on the immune response to SARS-CoV-2. Subjects who had been exposed to COVID-19, were actively infected with it, or had recovered from it provided the deeply sampled blood TCRbeta repertoires that made up the dataset. The samples were drawn from the first 160 participants of the ongoing ImmuneRACE study and from 950 to 1,500 subjects provided by 6 global collaborators. Where available, HLA class I and class II types were obtained from metadata supplied by the sample provider rather than from assay-based typing. The paper's findings and limits, for the study overall: Clinical and demographic metadata were provided uncurated, with the amount varying by source and participant.

Reading from cysteine to phenylalanine, the CDR3 counts 14 amino acids. Kept here is only the CDR3 DNA, which spans 42 bases and is read in frame from base 1. CDR1 and CDR2 were assigned from the germline V gene as SGHRS and YFSETQ. V is clipped by 3 bases and J by 1 base, and the sequence between their germline boundaries is 10 bases long. TCRbeta CDR3 regions were amplified from genomic DNA using the immunoSEQ Assay, a bias-controlled multiplex PCR. In the paper's pipeline: The number of nucleated cells in each sample was estimated by amplification of reference gene primers within the assay. Sequence reads were collapsed and filtered to measure the absolute abundance of every unique TCRbeta CDR3 rearrangement. For each sample, productive Simpson clonality was calculated by taking the square root of Simpson's diversity index across productive rearrangements. What TCRdb holds here is the immuneACCESS table cut down to in-frame rearrangements. Part of the clones is not present; checked against another copy, under half of the missing clones reflect an unresolved V gene, and the others are unexplained. V, J and clone size were drawn from that table, and D and trimming were deduced from the DNA. This sample comprises about 70,000 clones, 87% of them detected only once. The leading ten clones occupy approximately 28% of the sample.

Each collaborating institution followed its own protocols to collect whole blood in K2EDTA tubes. Collaborator samples were shipped for TCRbeta analysis as frozen whole blood, isolated PBMCs, or DNA extracted from either sample type. Material: peripheral blood. The TCR comes from a woman of 80 years or more with active or convalescent COVID-19. The sequence is built from TRBV5-1 and TRBJ2-5, and perhaps TRBD2 as D gene, on 5 matching bases. CDR3 reads: CASSSSAAQETQYF. DNA sequence: TGCGCCAGCAGCTCCTCAGCGGCCCAAGAGACCCAGTACTTC. With the rest looked up from the reference TRBV5-1 and TRBJ2-5 genes rather than sequenced, the full variable domain is KAGVTQTPRYLIKTRGQQVTLSCSPISGHRSVSWYQQTPGQGLQFLFEYFSETQRNKGNFPGRFSGRQFSNSRSEMNVSTLELGDSALYLCASSSSAAQETQYFGPGTRLLVL.